One and the same sample provided the 19 T cell receptor beta chains below, sequenced in a study of spatial heterogeneity in lung cancer. Study-level findings and limits: Tumor mutation counts were tracked by expanded intratumoral alpha and beta TCR counts.

Using its own MiXCR run on the 5' RACE reads, TCRdb lists one record per CDR3 protein. The data hold roughly 13,000 distinct CDR3 sequences, with less than 4.5% observed a single time. The sample's time point: sample taken at primary tumor resection. Their target antigens are unknown. This sample comprised lung tumor tissue, obtained at surgery. These receptors were taken from a male donor with early-stage non-small cell lung cancer.

This clonotype came up a few times. The genes are TRBV19 and TRBJ2-3, with D uncertain. This CDR3 spans 13 amino acids. Germline-derived CDR1 and CDR2 are LNHDA and SQIVND (reference sequence). V lost 4 bases and J lost 5, with 10 bases in between. CDR3: CASSKGLQDTQYF. CDR3 nucleotide sequence: TGTGCCAGTAGTAAAGGGCTCCAAGATACGCAGTATTTT.

Judged by abundance, this clonotype is large. The chain employs TRBV5-6 and TRBJ1-6, with a weak D call TRBD1 (5 bases). CDR3 size: 14 residues. Germline V CDR1 and CDR2: SGHDT, YYEEEE. V was pared by 1 base and J by 8 bases, with 10 bases between. The CDR3 spells CASSLRLGDSPLHF. The CDR3 nucleotides read TGTGCCAGCAGCTTGAGACTGGGGGATTCACCCCTCCACTTT.

This clonotype was counted ten times or more. The CDR3 spells CASSQRGLRNTIYF. For the CDR3, the DNA is TGTGCCAGCAGCCAAAGGGGGCTTCGAAACACCATATATTTT. The gene calls are TRBV3-1 and TRBJ1-3; 7 positions match TRBD1. Germline CDR1 and CDR2: LGHDT and YNNKEL (reference sequence). The CDR3 has 14 amino acids. The junction had 3 bases not matched to a gene; V was cut back by 2 bases and J by 5 bases.

The J gene is TRBJ1-2, the V gene TRBV6-5; D perhaps matches TRBD1 (6 bases). CDR1 and CDR2 (germline): MNHEY, SVGAGI. CDR3 size: 13 residues. Trimming took 6 bases from V and 12 from J, leaving 20 bases between them. Here the CDR3 reads CASSLQGLRGDTF. The CDR3 bases are TGTGCCAGCAGCCTACAGGGATTACGCGGCGACACCTTC.

The V call is TRBV20-1, the J call TRBJ2-1; D uncertain. The germline V gene has CDR1 DFQATT and CDR2 SNEGSKA (reference sequence). The CDR3 sequence is 13 residues long. Trimming shortened V by 5 bases and J by 5 bases, and 13 bases separated the two germline ends. The CDR3 protein is CSALKNLNNEQFF. CDR3 DNA: TGCAGTGCTTTGAAGAACCTAAACAATGAGCAGTTCTTC.

This clonotype ranks as medium-sized. V is TRBV20-1 and J is TRBJ1-1; 11 bases are a match to TRBD1. The CDR3 extends over 15 amino acids. V lost 5 bases and J lost 3; bases outside the gene matches: 8. Germline values: CDR1 DFQATT, CDR2 SNEGSKA (reference sequence). CDR3 nucleotide sequence: TGCAGTGCTGCCCTGGACAGGGGGCGGGACACTGAAGCTTTCTTT. Residues: CSAALDRGRDTEAFF.

This clonotype has a count of ten or more. The gene calls are TRBV24-1 and TRBJ1-5, with 9 nucleotides matching TRBD1. J was trimmed by 0 bases and V by 9 bases; bases with no gene match: 2. This CDR3 spans 14 amino acids. CDR1 is KGHDR and CDR2 is SFDVKD in the germline V gene. CDR3 region: CATGTGNSNQPQHF. The CDR3 DNA follows: TGTGCCACCGGGACAGGGAATAGCAATCAGCCCCAGCATTTT.

This clonotype was seen ten or more times. The chain couples TRBV7-2 to TRBJ2-3; 8 positions match TRBD2. Germline V gives CDR1 SGHTA, CDR2 FQGNSA. The length of the CDR3 is 16 residues. The V segment lost 6 bases and the J segment 4 bases; nucleotides outside the gene matches: 12. The CDR3 is CASRLYGGGLSDTQYF. The CDR3 DNA sequence: TGTGCCAGCAGGCTATACGGGGGGGGCCTCTCAGATACGCAGTATTTT.

The V gene is TRBV20-1, the J gene TRBJ2-2; D tentatively reads TRBD1 or TRBD2 (5 bases each). CDR3 length: 14 residues. With 4 bases removed from V and 5 bases from J, the gap between germline ends came to 14 bases. The germline V gene has CDR1 DFQATT and CDR2 SNEGSKA (reference sequence). CDR3 DNA: TGCAGTGCTACGGGGACCTGGTTAACCGGGGAGCTGTTTTTT. Residues: CSATGTWLTGELFF.

This chain links TRBV7-6 with TRBJ2-3, with 7 bases identical to TRBD2. This CDR3 has 16 residues. Germline CDR1 and CDR2: SGHVS and FNYEAQ. Trimming at V came to 2 bases and at J to 8 bases, leaving 13 bases not matched to a gene. The chain's CDR3 is CASSLSPRVREGTQYF. CDR3 DNA: TGTGCCAGCAGCTTAAGTCCCCGAGTCAGGGAGGGTACGCAGTATTTT. The complete variable domain, with remaining parts taken from reference TRBV7-6 and TRBJ2-3, reads GAGVSQSPRYKVTKRGQDVALRCDPISGHVSLYWYRQALGQGPEFLTYFNYEAQQDKSGLPNDRFSAERPEGSISTLTIQRTEQRDSAMYRCASSLSPRVREGTQYFGPGTRLTVL.

This clonotype came up many times. V usage is TRBV9 and J usage is TRBJ1-1; TRBD1 is a possible D gene (6 bases). With 0 bases removed from V and 4 bases from J, the gap between germline ends came to 19 bases. The CDR3 consists of 17 residues. Germline CDR1 reads SGDLS; CDR2 reads YYNGEE. The CDR3 nucleotides are TGTGCCAGCAGCGTAGGGGGGGGGACACCCCGAGGCACTGAAGCTTTCTTT. Amino acid sequence: CASSVGGGTPRGTEAFF.

This clonotype has a count of ten or more. V is TRBV5-1 and J is TRBJ2-1; TRBD2 matches 11 bases. V was clipped by 0 bases and J by 7 bases; unmatched bases: 6. The CDR3 is 16 residues long. CDR1 and CDR2 (germline): SGHRS, YFSETQ. The CDR3, as DNA: TGCGCCAGCAGCTTGGCACGACTAGCGGGATGGAATGAGCAGTTCTTC. Encoded protein: CASSLARLAGWNEQFF.

This clonotype was seen ten or more times. V is TRBV18 and J is TRBJ2-1; D is undetermined. Germline lookup yields CDR1 KGHSH and CDR2 LQKENI. V lost 2 bases to trimming and J lost 6 bases, with 14 bases between them. The CDR3 runs 15 residues. In DNA, the CDR3 is TGTGCCAGCTCACCAAAGGAGACGGGTACCAATGAGCAGTTCTTC. Protein product: CASSPKETGTNEQFF.

This clonotype was seen at least ten times. The V and J genes are TRBV9 and TRBJ1-1; no clear D gene. V lost 4 bases, J lost 4 bases, and 11 bases lay in between. In germline, CDR1 is SGDLS, CDR2 YYNGEE. The CDR3 contains 13 residues. DNA of the CDR3: TGTGCCAGCAGCCCTGCTTCCGGCACTGAAGCTTTCTTT. It is translated as CASSPASGTEAFF.

Many counts were recorded for this clonotype. V and J are TRBV18 and TRBJ2-7; no definite D call. Germline-derived CDR1 and CDR2 are KGHSH and LQKENI. Between the trimmed V and J ends, which lost 3 bases and 0 bases, there was a span of 6 bases. CDR3 size: 13 residues. CDR3 nucleotides: TGTGCCAGCTCACCCCGCAGCTCCTACGAGCAGTACTTC. It specifies CASSPRSSYEQYF.

In this sample, this clonotype turned up a few times. The chain recombines TRBV5-1 with TRBJ2-7; no reliable D call. V lost 0 bases, J lost 2 bases, and 6 bases lay in between. Germline V gene data show CDR1 as SGHRS and CDR2 as YFSETQ. The CDR3 consists of 13 residues. The CDR3 is CASSLAVTYEQYF. The CDR3 nucleotides are TGCGCCAGCAGCTTGGCCGTCACCTACGAGCAGTACTTC.

This clonotype was detected many times. CDR3 in amino acids: CASSLWLSTEAFF. The CDR3 nucleotides are TGTGCCAGCAGTTTATGGTTGAGCACTGAAGCTTTCTTT. The chain carries TRBV27 and TRBJ1-1; no definite D call. There are 13 residues in the CDR3. V was clipped by 1 base and J by 4 bases, with 7 bases between them. Per the germline V gene, CDR1 is MNHEY and CDR2 is SMNVEV (reference sequence).

The sample holds many counts of this clonotype. The genes are TRBV4-2 and TRBJ1-4; 10 bases are shared with TRBD1. The CDR3 extends over 15 amino acids. Germline CDR1 and CDR2: LGHNA and YNFKEQ. The V gene end was trimmed by 4 bases and the J gene end by 6 bases; junction bases not matched to a gene: 5. In DNA form, the CDR3 reads TGTGCCAGCAGCCGCCCCGGGACAGGGGATGAAAAACTGTTTTTT. Translation gives CASSRPGTGDEKLFF.

There are many counts of this clonotype. This chain joins TRBV6-2 or TRBV6-3 and TRBJ1-4; possible D gene TRBD1, 5 bases. Germline CDR1 MNHEY, CDR2 SVGEGT. Trimming took off 6 bases at V and 14 bases at J, with 19 bases between the two ends. The CDR3 is made up of 13 amino acids. CDR3 sequence: CASSYVTQGKLFF. CDR3 nucleotide sequence: TGTGCCAGCAGCTACGTGACGCAGGGAAAGCTGTTTTTT.